This passage covers 2 T cell receptor beta chains from one sample sequenced in a study of human T cells and chemical hapten exposure. TCRdb passed the RACE reads through MiXCR, listing each CDR3 protein once. The sample contains about 360,000 distinct CDR3 sequences, around 6.9% of which appear only once. Time point indicated: patch test 1, 2 weeks after DPC sensitization. Treatment: therapeutic diphenylcyclopropenone sensitization with weekly scalp DPC. Sequenced material: whole blood, taken in connection with sensitization to the hapten diphenylcyclopropenone (DPC). All receptors come from a woman aged 18-35 years with alopecia areata. Some clones in this sample may be carry-over from other donors' samples.

This clonotype has at least ten counts. J is TRBJ2-1 and V is TRBV15; 7 bases match TRBD1. V lost 5 bases to trimming and J lost 4 bases; unmatched junction nucleotides: 5. This CDR3 region has 14 residues. Germline V gene sequence: CDR1 LNHNV, CDR2 YYDKDF (reference sequence). The CDR3 coding sequence is TGTGCCACCAGCTCGGGACAGACATACAATGAGCAGTTCTTC. Its translation: CATSSGQTYNEQFF.

This clonotype was counted at least ten times. This chain uses TRBV12-3 or TRBV12-4 with TRBJ2-3, with 12 bases fitting TRBD2. The V gene end was trimmed by 3 bases and the J gene end by 8 bases; junction bases not matched to a gene: 6. The CDR3 extends over 15 amino acids. In DNA, the CDR3 is TGTGCCAGCAGTTTGGCTAGCGGGGGGGCCGTTACGCAGTATTTT. It is translated as CASSLASGGAVTQYF.